This TCR beta chain was identified during a study of blood T cell repertoires in COVID-19. About the research overall: Sources were T cells, B-cell-depleted T cells, or PBMCs; the material itself was cDNA or gDNA.

The CDR3 consists of 15 residues. V was pared by 2 bases and J by 2 bases, with 12 bases between. Germline CDR1 reads MNHNS; CDR2 reads SASEGT. Authors' processing steps: Scientists estimated how many nucleated cells there were by amplifying reference gene primers. The repertoire was sequenced with immunoSEQ multiplex PCR; TCRdb's copy has only in-frame clones and lacks some. V and J calls and clone size are as listed in that table; D and trimming were resolved from the DNA. This sample has some 340,000 clones; 85% occur once, and the top ten carry roughly 3.6%. V usage is TRBV6-1 and J usage is TRBJ1-2, with D maybe TRBD1 (5 bases). Sequencing was carried out using peripheral blood. This receptor was taken from a woman younger than 30 with acute or convalescent COVID-19. CDR3 in amino acids: CASSERGSPNYGYTF. CDR3 in DNA: TGTGCCAGCAGTGAAAGGGGATCCCCCAACTATGGCTACACCTTC.